This is a list of T cell receptor beta chains from one sample in a study of shared clonotypes between healthy human individuals. Profiled with immunoSEQ multiplex PCR; TCRdb holds only in-frame clones, not every one. The sample has millions of clones; around 90% are singletons. Sequenced material: naive CD4+ T cells sorted from blood. All receptors come from a young man in good health. Each CDR3 is given with its conserved first and last residue. Fields, in order: CDR3 protein, CDR3 DNA, clone size, D gene, CDR3 length, V gene, J gene. The D gene is left open where the match is weak. Size tells how often a clone was seen (once, few, many) or the class of an expanded clone, and some rows leave it out.

CASSPGSGGLYGYTF,TGTGCCAGCAGCCCTGGCTCAGGGGGCCTCTATGGCTACACCTTC,NA,TRBD1,15,TRBV14,TRBJ1-2
CASSFSQRGTGELFF,TGTGCCAGCAGCTTTAGTCAGCGGGGGACCGGGGAGCTGTTTTTT,once,TRBD2,15,TRBV5-5,TRBJ2-2
CASSLTGQDNSPLHF,TGCGCCAGCAGCTTGACGGGGCAGGATAATTCACCCCTCCACTTT,NA,NA,15,TRBV5-1,TRBJ1-6
CSAGDGEAFF,TGCAGCGCTGGAGACGGGGAAGCTTTCTTT,NA,NA,10,TRBV29-1,TRBJ1-1
CASSPLKGASTDTQYF,TGTGCCAGCTCACCGCTTAAGGGGGCTAGCACAGATACGCAGTATTTT,once,TRBD1,16,TRBV18,TRBJ2-3
CASSLGAAGASTDTQYF,TGTGCCAGCAGCTTGGGGGCGGCGGGGGCTAGCACAGATACGCAGTATTTT,NA,NA,17,TRBV5-4,TRBJ2-3
CASSESGSSGVTGELFF,TGCGCCAGCAGTGAGTCGGGGTCTAGCGGAGTCACCGGGGAGCTGTTTTTT,NA,TRBD2,17,TRBV10-1,TRBJ2-2
CASSLMGTGINTGELFF,TGTGCCAGCAGCTTAATGGGGACAGGGATTAACACCGGGGAGCTGTTTTTT,once,TRBD1,17,TRBV7-2,TRBJ2-2
CATSRATSGYEQYF,TGTGCCACCAGCAGAGCTACTAGCGGATACGAGCAGTACTTC,NA,TRBD2,14,TRBV15,TRBJ2-7
CASSPLGTGKETQYF,TGTGCCAGCAGCCCCCTCGGTACGGGAAAAGAGACCCAGTACTTC,NA,NA,15,TRBV6-5,TRBJ2-5
CASSLALNEKLFF,TGCGCCAGCAGCTTGGCCCTTAATGAAAAACTGTTTTTT,NA,NA,13,TRBV5-1,TRBJ1-4
CASSQNYRVSTDTQYF,TGCGCCAGCAGCCAGAATTACAGGGTCAGCACAGATACGCAGTATTTT,NA,NA,16,TRBV4-3,TRBJ2-3
CASSFQRGNTGELFF,TGTGCCAGCAGTTTCCAGCGGGGGAACACCGGGGAGCTGTTTTTT,NA,TRBD2,15,TRBV28,TRBJ2-2
CASSGGSTAINYGYTF,TGTGCCAGCAGCGGCGGATCGACAGCGATCAACTATGGCTACACCTTC,NA,NA,16,TRBV9,TRBJ1-2
CASTASGVYNEQFF,TGTGCCAGCACCGCTAGCGGGGTCTACAATGAGCAGTTCTTC,NA,TRBD2,14,TRBV6-5,TRBJ2-1
CASSFRFGGQGAGETQYF,TGCGCCAGCAGCTTTCGATTTGGTGGACAGGGGGCAGGAGAGACCCAGTACTTC,NA,TRBD1,18,TRBV5-1,TRBJ2-5
CAWNFRGQVSNQPQHF,TGTGCCTGGAATTTCCGTGGACAGGTTAGCAATCAGCCCCAGCATTTT,NA,TRBD1,16,TRBV30,TRBJ1-5
CASSSRGTQYF,TGTGCCAGCAGCTCCCGGGGTACCCAGTACTTC,NA,NA,11,TRBV5-6,TRBJ2-5
CAWSQDYGYTF,TGTGCCTGGAGTCAAGACTATGGCTACACCTTC,NA,NA,11,TRBV30,TRBJ1-2
CASSARTGPNTEAFF,TGTGCCAGCAGCGCCAGGACAGGTCCGAACACTGAAGCTTTCTTT,NA,TRBD1,15,TRBV7-9,TRBJ1-1
CASSLAGTEADTQYF,TGTGCCAGCAGCTTAGCCGGGACGGAAGCTGATACGCAGTATTTT,NA,NA,15,TRBV7-9,TRBJ2-3
CASSGAGTSGTSLSFEQYF,TGTGCCAGCAGCGGGGCCGGGACTAGCGGGACCTCCCTCTCCTTCGAGCAGTACTTC,NA,TRBD2,19,TRBV7-2,TRBJ2-7
CASSSGGGQGANTQYF,TGCGCCAGCAGCTCCGGAGGGGGACAGGGGGCGAATACGCAGTATTTT,NA,TRBD1,16,TRBV5-1,TRBJ2-3
CASSIVRETQYF,TGTGCCAGTAGTATTGTTCGGGAGACCCAGTACTTC,NA,NA,12,TRBV19,TRBJ2-5
CATSRDREVYGYTF,TGTGCCACCAGCAGAGACCGGGAAGTCTATGGCTACACCTTC,NA,NA,14,TRBV15,TRBJ1-2
CASSLLENSPLHF,TGTGCCAGCAGCCTGCTAGAGAATTCACCCCTCCACTTT,NA,NA,13,TRBV28,TRBJ1-6
CSVGQGNQPQHF,TGCAGCGTGGGACAGGGTAATCAGCCCCAGCATTTT,NA,TRBD1,12,TRBV29-1,TRBJ1-5
CASSGGGGAGETQYF,TGTGCCAGCAGTGGAGGTGGGGGGGCTGGAGAGACCCAGTACTTC,NA,NA,15,TRBV2,TRBJ2-5
CATSRARLGYSNQPQHF,TGTGCCACCAGCAGAGCCCGCTTAGGGTATAGCAATCAGCCCCAGCATTTT,NA,NA,17,TRBV15,TRBJ1-5
CASSQPQGGNEKLFF,TGCGCCAGCAGCCAACCCCAGGGGGGGAATGAAAAACTGTTTTTT,NA,TRBD1,15,TRBV4-1,TRBJ1-4
CASSPNIKMDGARGATNEKLFF,TGTGCCAGCAGCCCGAACATTAAAATGGACGGAGCGAGGGGGGCAACTAATGAAAAACTGTTTTTT,NA,NA,22,TRBV4-2,TRBJ1-4
CASRTVGDSNQPQHF,TGTGCCAGCCGGACAGTCGGCGATAGCAATCAGCCCCAGCATTTT,few,NA,15,TRBV19,TRBJ1-5
CASRLDRALSYNEQFF,TGTGCCAGCAGGCTAGACAGGGCTCTATCCTACAATGAGCAGTTCTTC,NA,TRBD1,16,TRBV5-4,TRBJ2-1
CASSPGGFKTKNIQYF,TGTGCCAGTAGTCCTGGCGGATTTAAAACCAAAAACATTCAGTACTTC,NA,NA,16,TRBV19,TRBJ2-4
CSVGQGTANEKLFF,TGCAGCGTCGGACAGGGAACAGCTAATGAAAAACTGTTTTTT,NA,TRBD1,14,TRBV29-1,TRBJ1-4
CAITRGPQETQYF,TGTGCCATCACGCGGGGGCCCCAAGAGACCCAGTACTTC,NA,NA,13,TRBV10-3,TRBJ2-5
CASSFGVGGYTF,TGTGCCAGCAGTTTTGGGGTCGGTGGCTACACCTTC,NA,NA,12,TRBV28,TRBJ1-2
CASSLLSGGDTEAFF,TGTGCCAGCAGCCTCCTGTCAGGAGGGGACACTGAAGCTTTCTTT,NA,NA,15,TRBV7-2,TRBJ1-1
CASSRTQDFGYTF,TGTGCCAGCAGCCGGACACAGGATTTCGGCTACACCTTC,NA,NA,13,TRBV28,TRBJ1-2
CATSRGTVTYEQYF,TGTGCCACCAGCAGAGGGACAGTTACCTACGAGCAGTACTTC,NA,NA,14,TRBV15,TRBJ2-7
CASRRQGDYGYTF,TGTGCCAGCAGAAGACAGGGGGACTATGGCTACACCTTC,NA,TRBD1,13,TRBV6-5,TRBJ1-2
CASSQDWVGTRTGTGELFF,TGTGCCAGCAGCCAAGATTGGGTCGGGACTAGGACTGGAACCGGGGAGCTGTTTTTT,NA,TRBD2,19,TRBV4-2,TRBJ2-2
CATSAGGADEQFF,TGTGCCACCTCGGCAGGGGGCGCGGATGAGCAGTTCTTC,NA,TRBD1,13,TRBV7-2,TRBJ2-1
CASSIQGADTEAFF,TGTGCCAGTAGTATCCAGGGGGCGGATACTGAAGCTTTCTTT,once,TRBD1,14,TRBV19,TRBJ1-1
CSVEGDTFPYEQYF,TGCAGCGTTGAAGGTGACACATTCCCCTACGAGCAGTACTTC,NA,NA,14,TRBV29-1,TRBJ2-7
CASSLAGPHGTDTQYF,TGTGCCAGCAGCTTAGCGGGCCCCCATGGCACAGATACGCAGTATTTT,NA,NA,16,TRBV7-8,TRBJ2-3
CASRLGTGNTIYF,TGTGCCAGCAGACTGGGTACGGGAAACACCATATATTTT,NA,NA,13,TRBV7-9,TRBJ1-3
CASSVGSSGGSVSYEQYF,TGTGCCAGCAGCGTAGGCTCTAGCGGGGGGTCTGTCTCCTACGAGCAGTACTTC,NA,TRBD2,18,TRBV9,TRBJ2-7
CASSSRGYFGSPLHF,TGTGCCAGCAGTTCCCGGGGCTATTTTGGTTCACCCCTCCACTTT,NA,NA,15,TRBV27,TRBJ1-6
CAWSGTGFYEQYF,TGTGCCTGGTCCGGGACAGGGTTTTACGAGCAGTACTTC,NA,TRBD1,13,TRBV30,TRBJ2-7
CASRPRTGSILGNQPQHF,TGCGCCAGCAGGCCTCGGACAGGGTCGATATTGGGCAATCAGCCCCAGCATTTT,NA,TRBD1,18,TRBV10-1,TRBJ1-5
CASSIGGDAYEQYF,TGTGCCAGCAGTATTGGGGGCGACGCGTACGAGCAGTACTTC,NA,NA,14,TRBV6-1,TRBJ2-7
CASSSFRSENSPLHF,TGTGCCAGCAGTTCCTTCCGGTCCGAAAATTCACCCCTCCACTTT,NA,NA,15,TRBV6-5,TRBJ1-6
CAISDWRLTDTQYF,TGTGCCATCAGTGATTGGCGGCTCACAGATACGCAGTATTTT,NA,NA,14,TRBV10-3,TRBJ2-3
CASSPRFPAASYEQYF,TGTGCCAGTAGTCCTAGGTTCCCGGCGGCCTCCTACGAGCAGTACTTC,NA,NA,16,TRBV19,TRBJ2-7